The present T cell receptor beta chain was sequenced within a study of Graves' ophthalmopathy and Graves' hyperthyroidism. The overall study: No treatment had been given when peripheral blood was collected at initial diagnosis. Study findings and constraints: In separating ophthalmopathy from stable hyperthyroidism, a 13-signature model achieved about 90% sensitivity and around 80% specificity.

Transcripts of RNA were the source for amplifying TCR beta CDR3 regions. Second-round multiplex PCR came after a first-round RT-PCR that employed HTBI primers. TCRdb reanalysed the multiplex PCR reads using MiXCR and keeps one entry per CDR3 protein. The sample has roughly 400,000 distinct CDR3 sequences; roughly 18% are singletons. This clonotype was counted ten times or more. Its cognate antigen is unknown. V was shortened by 5 bases and J by 1 base, with 9 bases between the two germline ends. The CDR3 length is 15 residues. CDR1 SGHTA and CDR2 FQGTGA come from the germline V gene. Exclusion criteria comprised other autoimmune diseases, uncontrolled infections, pregnancy or lactation in patients.

The chain is built from TRBV7-3 and TRBJ1-6, with unresolved D. The source material was peripheral blood. This clonotype originated in a woman between 18 and 29 years old with Graves' ophthalmopathy. The DNA of the CDR3 is TGTGCCAGCAGCCTACTGGGATCCTATAATTCACCCCTCCACTTT. As protein: CASSLLGSYNSPLHF.